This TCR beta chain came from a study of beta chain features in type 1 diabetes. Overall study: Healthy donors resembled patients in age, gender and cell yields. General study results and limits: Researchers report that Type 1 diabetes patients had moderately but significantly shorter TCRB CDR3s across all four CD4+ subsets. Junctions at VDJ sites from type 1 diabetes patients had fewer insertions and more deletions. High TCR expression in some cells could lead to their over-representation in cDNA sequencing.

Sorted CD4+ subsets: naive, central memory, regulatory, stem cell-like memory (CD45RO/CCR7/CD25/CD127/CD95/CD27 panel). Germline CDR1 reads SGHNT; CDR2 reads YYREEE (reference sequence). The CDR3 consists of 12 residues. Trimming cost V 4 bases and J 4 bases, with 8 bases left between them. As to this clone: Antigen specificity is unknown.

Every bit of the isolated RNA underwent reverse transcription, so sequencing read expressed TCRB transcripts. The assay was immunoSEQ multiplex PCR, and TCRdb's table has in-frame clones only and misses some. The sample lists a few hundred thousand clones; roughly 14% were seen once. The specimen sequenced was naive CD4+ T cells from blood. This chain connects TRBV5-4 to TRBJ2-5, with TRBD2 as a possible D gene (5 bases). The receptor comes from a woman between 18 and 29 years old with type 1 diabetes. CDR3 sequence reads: CASSPGGETQYF. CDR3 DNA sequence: TGTGCCAGCAGCCCTGGAGGAGAGACCCAGTACTTC. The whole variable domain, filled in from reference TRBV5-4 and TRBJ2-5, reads ETGVTQSPTHLIKTRGQQVTLRCSSQSGHNTVSWYQQALGQGPQFIFQYYREEENGRGNFPPRFSGLQFPNYSSELNVNALELDDSALYLCASSPGGETQYFGPGTRLLVL.